The source of this T cell receptor beta chain is a study of T cells in Graves' hyperthyroidism and ophthalmopathy (dated by TCRdb to between 2018 and 2021). In terms of the full investigation: Peripheral blood was collected at initial diagnosis, before any treatment. A discovery cohort of roughly 100 patients, about 40 with Graves' ophthalmopathy and 57 with stable Graves' hyperthyroidism, was used to find distinguishing TCR V-J signatures. An independent validation cohort of about 19 hyperthyroidism patients and 17 patients who later progressed to ophthalmopathy tested prospective prediction of ophthalmopathy. The 100 discovery patients were randomly divided into training and test sets at a 7:3 ratio. Thyroid tissue and blood T-cell repertoires from more than 5 Graves' hyperthyroidism patients were also compared in the study. Once sampling was done, hyperthyroidism patients were given methimazole at a starting dose of 30 mg daily, whereas ophthalmopathy patients were given high-dose intravenous methylprednisolone. The paper reports TCR Vbeta CDR3 sequencing of about 140 peripheral blood samples: some 41 ophthalmopathy, about 75 hyperthyroidism and around 17 progressor patients. The paper as a whole reports these results and caveats: A 13 V-J signature model separated ophthalmopathy from stable hyperthyroidism, with approximately 87% sensitivity and 81.08% specificity in cross-validation and 80%/75% in testing. Most expanded thyroid clonotypes (frequency above 0.001) were also detected in blood, suggesting blood repertoires may reflect thyroid immune responses. No statistical method was used to fix the sample size in advance, and group allocation was not hidden from the investigators. In validation, the model predicted progression to ophthalmopathy with around 71% sensitivity and 72.22% specificity, a median of 6.5 months before onset.

TCR beta CDR3 regions were amplified from RNA transcripts. A first-round RT-PCR of the TCR CDR3 used the HTBI primer set with the Qiagen OneStep RT-PCR kit. Libraries were constructed in a second round of multiplex PCR, after which size selection and purification were performed. Sequencing of the libraries was done on an Illumina HiSeq2000 using paired-end 100 bp reads. As for the original processing: Raw data were processed with SOAPnuke, discarding reads with adapters, uncalled bases, mean Phred below 15, or no exact constant-primer or identifier match. COPE v1.2.5 was used to merge the high-quality paired reads, and each unique nucleotide sequence was defined as a clonotype. MiTCR v1.1 was used to align clonotypes to the IMGT TRBV, TRBD and TRBJ reference segments. Only V-J combinations with frequency above 0.0001, covering about 99% of repertoires, were analysed. The TCS score was defined as F50 (clonal expansion) divided by E x V (chaos), with BLOSUM62-based TCRdist calculated between CDR3 peptides within each V-J. Welch's t-statistics and random forest reduced roughly 540 V-J features to 13, which were used in a naive Bayes classifier (R e1071). The raw public data were reprocessed by TCRdb itself: fastp quality trimming at Q25, MiXCR clonotype calling, in-frame beta chains only. Rows matching on CDR3 protein sequence are summarized as one entry with the most common DNA and genes. The V and J calls shown here were made by TCRdb, not taken from the authors' results. This sample lists a few hundred thousand distinct CDR3 sequences; around 14% were detected once. Roughly 7.3% of the sample goes to the ten largest clones.

In this sample, this clonotype turned up many times. Its antigen specificity is not known. No base quality information exists; no much larger clone differs at one position. Stable Graves' hyperthyroidism was defined as the absence of progression to ophthalmopathy over 18 months of follow-up. Hyperthyroidism patients were newly diagnosed, with disease duration under 2 months, and aged 18 to 65 years. Any patient with an uncontrolled infection, another autoimmune disease, pregnancy or lactation was excluded. Diagnoses relied on clinical symptoms, serum thyroxine and TRAb, thyroid ultrasound and orbital computed tomography. PBMCs were isolated from more than 8 ml of fresh peripheral blood by Ficoll-Paque density gradient centrifugation. Total RNA was extracted using Trizol reagent, and RNA quality was assessed on an Agilent 2100 Bioanalyzer. Inclusive of the bounding cysteine and phenylalanine, the CDR3 is 17 residues long. The CDR3 DNA has 51 bases and is translated from base 1. Looking up the germline V gene (reference sequence) yields CDR1 SGHNT and CDR2 YYREEE. V is pruned by 3 bases and J by 2 bases, leaving 9 bases of the junction without a gene match.

The sequenced material came from blood. The V gene is TRBV5-4 and the J gene is TRBJ2-3, with 10 junctional bases fitting TRBD2. The TCR comes from a woman aged 30 to 39 with Graves' hyperthyroidism. The DNA sequence reads TGTGCCAGCAGCTCTGGGACTAGCGTGAGATACACAGATACGCAGTATTTT. It codes for CASSSGTSVRYTDTQYF.